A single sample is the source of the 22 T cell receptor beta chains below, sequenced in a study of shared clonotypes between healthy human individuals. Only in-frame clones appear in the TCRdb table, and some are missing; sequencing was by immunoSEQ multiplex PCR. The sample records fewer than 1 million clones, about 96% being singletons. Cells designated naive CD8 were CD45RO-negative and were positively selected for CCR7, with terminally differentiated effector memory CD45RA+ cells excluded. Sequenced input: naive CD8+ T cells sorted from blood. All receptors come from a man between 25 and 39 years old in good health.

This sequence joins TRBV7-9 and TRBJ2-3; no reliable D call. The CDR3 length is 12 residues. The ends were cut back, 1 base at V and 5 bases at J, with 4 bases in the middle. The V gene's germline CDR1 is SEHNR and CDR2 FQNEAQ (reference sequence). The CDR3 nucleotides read TGTGCCAGCAGCTTAGTTCAAGATACGCAGTATTTT. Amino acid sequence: CASSLVQDTQYF.

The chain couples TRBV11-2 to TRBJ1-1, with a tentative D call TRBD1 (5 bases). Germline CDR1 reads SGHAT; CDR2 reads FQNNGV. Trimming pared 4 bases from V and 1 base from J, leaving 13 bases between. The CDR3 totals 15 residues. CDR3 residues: CASSSLTDRNTEAFF. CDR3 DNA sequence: TGTGCCAGCAGCTCTCTAACAGACAGGAACACTGAAGCTTTCTTT.

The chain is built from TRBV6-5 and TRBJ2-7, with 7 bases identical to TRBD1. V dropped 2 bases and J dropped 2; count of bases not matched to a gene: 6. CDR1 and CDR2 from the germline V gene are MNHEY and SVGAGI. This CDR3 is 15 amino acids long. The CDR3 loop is CASSYHVQGAYEQYF. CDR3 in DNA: TGTGCCAGCAGTTACCATGTCCAGGGGGCCTACGAGCAGTACTTC.

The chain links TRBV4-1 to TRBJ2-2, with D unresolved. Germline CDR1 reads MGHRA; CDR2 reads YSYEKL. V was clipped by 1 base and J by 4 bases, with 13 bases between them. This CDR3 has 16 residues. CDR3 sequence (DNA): TGCGCCAGCAGCCAAGGTCTGTACAGCCTCACCGGGGAGCTGTTTTTT. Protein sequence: CASSQGLYSLTGELFF.

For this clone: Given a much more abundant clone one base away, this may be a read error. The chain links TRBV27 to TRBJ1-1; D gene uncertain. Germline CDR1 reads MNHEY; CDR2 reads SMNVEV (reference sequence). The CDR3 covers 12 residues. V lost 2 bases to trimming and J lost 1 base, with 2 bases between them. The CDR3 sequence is CASSLGNTEAFF. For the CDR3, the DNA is TGTGCCAGCAGTTTAGGGAACACTGAAGCTTTCTTT.

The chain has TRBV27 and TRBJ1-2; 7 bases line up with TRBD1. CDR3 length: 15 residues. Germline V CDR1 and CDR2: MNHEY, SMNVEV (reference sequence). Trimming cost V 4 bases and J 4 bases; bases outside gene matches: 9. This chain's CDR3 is CASSSGQFLGYGYTF. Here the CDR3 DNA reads TGTGCCAGCAGTTCGGGACAGTTTTTAGGCTATGGCTACACCTTC.

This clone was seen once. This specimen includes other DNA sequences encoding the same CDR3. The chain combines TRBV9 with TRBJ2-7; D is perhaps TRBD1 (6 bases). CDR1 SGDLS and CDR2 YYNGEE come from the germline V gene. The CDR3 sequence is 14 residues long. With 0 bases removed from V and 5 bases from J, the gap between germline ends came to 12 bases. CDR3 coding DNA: TGTGCCAGCAGCGTAGAGGGCAGGGGAGACGAGCAGTACTTC. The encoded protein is CASSVEGRGDEQYF.

The CDR3 is CSVGRDSGNEQFF. The CDR3 coding sequence is TGCAGCGTTGGTCGGGACAGTGGAAATGAGCAGTTCTTC. The V gene is TRBV29-1, the J gene TRBJ2-1; TRBD1 matches at 7 bases. CDR3 length: 13 residues. Germline V gene lookup returns CDR1 SQVTM and CDR2 ANQGSEA. With V trimmed by 4 bases and J by 7 bases, 7 bases remained unmatched.

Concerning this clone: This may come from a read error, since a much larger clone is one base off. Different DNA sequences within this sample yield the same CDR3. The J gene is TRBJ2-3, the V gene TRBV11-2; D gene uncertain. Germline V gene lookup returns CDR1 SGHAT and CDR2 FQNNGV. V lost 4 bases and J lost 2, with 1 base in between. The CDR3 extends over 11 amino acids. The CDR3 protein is CASSYTDTQYF. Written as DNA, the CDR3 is TGTGCCAGCAGCTACACAGATACGCAGTATTTT.

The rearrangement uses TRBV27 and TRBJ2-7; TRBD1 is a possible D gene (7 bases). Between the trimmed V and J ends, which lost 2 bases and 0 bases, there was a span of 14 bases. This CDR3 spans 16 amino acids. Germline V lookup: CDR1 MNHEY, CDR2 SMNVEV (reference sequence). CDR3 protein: CASSLLRGENSYEQYF. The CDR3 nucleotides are TGTGCCAGCAGTTTACTCAGGGGGGAGAACTCCTACGAGCAGTACTTC.

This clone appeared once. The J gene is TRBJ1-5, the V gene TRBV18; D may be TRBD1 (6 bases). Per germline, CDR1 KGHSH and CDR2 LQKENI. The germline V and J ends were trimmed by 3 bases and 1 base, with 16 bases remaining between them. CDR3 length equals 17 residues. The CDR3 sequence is CASSPQGGFGSNQPQHF. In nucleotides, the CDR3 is TGTGCCAGCTCACCCCAAGGGGGGTTCGGAAGCAATCAGCCCCAGCATTTT.

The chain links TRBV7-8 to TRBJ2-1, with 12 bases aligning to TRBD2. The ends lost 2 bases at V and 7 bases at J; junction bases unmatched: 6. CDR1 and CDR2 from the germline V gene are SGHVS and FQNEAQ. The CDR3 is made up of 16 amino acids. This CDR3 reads CASSLLTSGSRNEQFF. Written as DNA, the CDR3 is TGTGCCAGCAGCTTACTGACTAGCGGGAGTAGAAATGAGCAGTTCTTC.

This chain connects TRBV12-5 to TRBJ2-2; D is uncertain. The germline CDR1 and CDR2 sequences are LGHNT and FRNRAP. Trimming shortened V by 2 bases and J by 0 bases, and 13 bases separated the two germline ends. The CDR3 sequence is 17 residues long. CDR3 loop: CASGLHNIGTNTGELFF. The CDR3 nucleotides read TGTGCTAGTGGTTTGCATAACATTGGGACGAACACCGGGGAGCTGTTTTTT.

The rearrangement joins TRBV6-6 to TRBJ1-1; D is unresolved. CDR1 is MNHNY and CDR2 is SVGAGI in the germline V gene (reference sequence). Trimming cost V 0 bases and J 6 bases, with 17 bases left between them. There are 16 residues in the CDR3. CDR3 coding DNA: TGTGCCAGCAGTTACTCGAAGGGCCCTGTGAGCGCTGAAGCTTTCTTT. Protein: CASSYSKGPVSAEAFF.

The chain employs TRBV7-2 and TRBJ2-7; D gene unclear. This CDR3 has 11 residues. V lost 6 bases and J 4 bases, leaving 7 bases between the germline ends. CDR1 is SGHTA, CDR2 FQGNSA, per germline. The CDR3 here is CASRSGYEQYF. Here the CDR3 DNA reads TGTGCCAGCAGGTCAGGTTACGAGCAGTACTTC.

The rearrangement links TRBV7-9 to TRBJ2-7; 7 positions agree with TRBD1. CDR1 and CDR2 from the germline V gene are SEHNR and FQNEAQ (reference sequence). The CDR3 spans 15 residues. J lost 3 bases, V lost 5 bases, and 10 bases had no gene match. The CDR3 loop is CASSPPVRDSYEQYF. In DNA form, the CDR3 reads TGTGCCAGCAGCCCTCCCGTCCGGGACAGCTACGAGCAGTACTTC.

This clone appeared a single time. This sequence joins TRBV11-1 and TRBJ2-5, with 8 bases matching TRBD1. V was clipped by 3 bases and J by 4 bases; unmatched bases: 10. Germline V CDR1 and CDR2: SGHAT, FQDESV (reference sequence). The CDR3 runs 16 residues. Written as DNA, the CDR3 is TGTGCCAGCAGCTTCCTTCAGGGGGCGTCTGGAGAGACCCAGTACTTC. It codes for CASSFLQGASGETQYF.

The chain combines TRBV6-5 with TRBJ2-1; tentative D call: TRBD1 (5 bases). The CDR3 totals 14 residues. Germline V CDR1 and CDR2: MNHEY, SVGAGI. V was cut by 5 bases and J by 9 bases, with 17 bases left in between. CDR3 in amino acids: CASSKRQPLSEQFF. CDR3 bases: TGTGCCAGCAGTAAGCGACAGCCCTTAAGTGAGCAGTTCTTC.

The CDR3 DNA reads TGCACCAGCAGCCAACGGGAAGGGTTCCTTTACGAGCAGTACTTC. Translation gives CTSSQREGFLYEQYF. V is TRBV1 and J is TRBJ2-7; the table assigns TRBD2, which was not confirmed against the DNA. TRBV1 is assigned pseudogene status. The CDR3 contains 15 residues.

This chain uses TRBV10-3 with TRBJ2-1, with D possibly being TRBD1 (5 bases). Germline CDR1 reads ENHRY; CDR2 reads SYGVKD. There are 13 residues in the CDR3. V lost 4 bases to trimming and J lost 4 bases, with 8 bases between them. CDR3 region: CAISADSYNEQFF. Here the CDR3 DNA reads TGTGCCATCAGTGCTGACAGTTACAATGAGCAGTTCTTC.

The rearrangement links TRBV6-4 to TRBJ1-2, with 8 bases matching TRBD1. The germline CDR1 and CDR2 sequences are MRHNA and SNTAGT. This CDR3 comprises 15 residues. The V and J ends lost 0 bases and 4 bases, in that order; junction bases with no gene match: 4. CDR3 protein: CASSDSAGGFYGYTF. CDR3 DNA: TGTGCCAGCAGTGACTCGGCAGGGGGCTTCTATGGCTACACCTTC.

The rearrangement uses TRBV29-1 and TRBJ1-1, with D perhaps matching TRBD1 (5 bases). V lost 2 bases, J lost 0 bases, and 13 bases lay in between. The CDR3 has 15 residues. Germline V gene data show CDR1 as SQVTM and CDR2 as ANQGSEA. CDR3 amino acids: CSVELPTDMNTEAFF. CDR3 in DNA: TGCAGCGTTGAACTCCCGACAGATATGAACACTGAAGCTTTCTTT.